The 2 T cell receptor beta chains presented below share a single source sample, sequenced in a study of blood T cell repertoires in COVID-19. TCRdb's copy holds only in-frame clones and misses some; the assay was immunoSEQ multiplex PCR. Of 250,000 to 300,000 clones detected, roughly nine tenths appear once; the ten largest clones hold approximately 12%. The sequenced material came from peripheral blood. All receptors come from a woman in her 30s with COVID-19, enrolled during active disease.

V and J are TRBV6-5 and TRBJ1-1; D is possibly TRBD1 (5 bases). Deletions cut 0 bases from V and 6 bases from J, with 14 bases between. Germline-derived CDR1 and CDR2 are MNHEY and SVGAGI. The CDR3 has 15 residues. CDR3: CASSYSSRAFAEAFF. CDR3 in DNA: TGTGCCAGCAGTTACTCGTCCAGGGCCTTCGCTGAAGCTTTCTTT.

The rearrangement links TRBV4-1 to TRBJ2-2; no clear D. Germline-derived CDR1 and CDR2 are MGHRA and YSYEKL. This CDR3 is built from 15 residues. The V gene lost 2 bases and the J gene lost 0 bases, with 7 bases spanning the gap. This CDR3 reads CASSQSLANTGELFF. Written as DNA, the CDR3 is TGCGCCAGCAGCCAAAGCTTGGCGAACACCGGGGAGCTGTTTTTT.